Following are 13 T cell receptor beta chains from one sample sequenced in a study of T cells after yellow fever vaccination. TCRdb called the 5' RACE reads again in MiXCR, with one record for every CDR3 protein. The sample has about 29,000 distinct CDR3 sequences, about 5% seen once; the top ten hold about 38%. The specimen was CD8+ T cells sorted from PBMCs, collected 10 days after the yellow fever booster vaccination. The receptors derive from a man aged 25 to 45 who received the YFV17D yellow fever vaccine.

This clonotype has a count of ten or more. The V and J genes are TRBV12-3 or TRBV12-4 and TRBJ2-1, with D possibly matching TRBD1 (5 bases). V was shortened by 5 bases and J by 6 bases, with 20 bases between the two germline ends. The CDR3 loop spans 16 amino acids. The CDR3 DNA sequence: TGTGCCAGCAGTGGTCCCCTCTCGCGCACAGGCAATGAGCAGTTCTTC. Encoded protein: CASSGPLSRTGNEQFF.

This clonotype was seen at least ten times. The chain uses TRBV28 and TRBJ2-1; D unclear. Trimming removed 3 bases at V and 2 bases at J, with 5 bases between. Per the germline V gene, CDR1 is MDHEN and CDR2 is SYDVKM. The CDR3 extends over 13 amino acids. CDR3: CASSFVTYNEQFF. Here the CDR3 DNA reads TGTGCCAGCAGTTTCGTAACCTACAATGAGCAGTTCTTC.

This clonotype has ten or more counts. The V call is TRBV5-6, the J call TRBJ2-2, with 7 bases fitting TRBD2. V lost 4 bases, J lost 4 bases, and 13 bases stayed unmatched. Germline V gene data show CDR1 as SGHDT and CDR2 as YYEEEE. The CDR3 has 17 amino acids. CDR3 sequence (DNA): TGTGCCAGCAGCGGCCTAGACAGCGGGGTTGTCACCGGGGAGCTGTTTTTT. Its protein is CASSGLDSGVVTGELFF.

There are many counts of this clonotype. This chain connects TRBV3-1 to TRBJ2-1, with 10 bases matching TRBD1. Per germline, CDR1 LGHDT and CDR2 YNNKEL (reference sequence). This CDR3 has 16 amino acids. V trimming: 1 base; J trimming: 6 bases; junction bases outside the gene matches: 6. The CDR3, as DNA: TGTGCCAGCAGCCAAGTGGGGACAGGGGCTTCCAATGAGCAGTTCTTC. The encoded protein is CASSQVGTGASNEQFF.

This clonotype appeared many times. This chain uses TRBV19 with TRBJ2-1; 10 bases line up with TRBD2. Trimming took 0 bases from V and 3 from J; bases not matched to a gene: 5. This CDR3 is built from 17 residues. The germline CDR1 and CDR2 sequences are LNHDA and SQIVND (reference sequence). The CDR3 DNA reads as TGTGCCAGTAGTATAGATTCCGCTAGCGGGAGCTACAATGAGCAGTTCTTC. It encodes CASSIDSASGSYNEQFF.

This clonotype was observed at least ten times. V and J are TRBV11-2 and TRBJ2-3, with 13 bases matching TRBD2. Trimming cost V 2 bases and J 6 bases; bases outside gene matches: 11. The V gene's germline CDR1 is SGHAT and CDR2 FQNNGV. This CDR3 region has 18 residues. DNA of the CDR3: TGTGCCAGCAGCTTAATCGGAGGACTAGCGGGAGAGGGGGATACGCAGTATTTT. It codes for CASSLIGGLAGEGDTQYF.

This clonotype was detected many times. This chain connects TRBV9 to TRBJ2-5; 9 positions agree with TRBD1. Germline trimming cut 3 bases from V and 3 bases from J; bases unmatched to any gene: 3. CDR3 length: 14 amino acids. Germline assignment: CDR1 SGDLS and CDR2 YYNGEE. The CDR3 DNA reads as TGTGCCAGCAGCGACCGGGACAGGGAAGAGACCCAGTACTTC. It specifies CASSDRDREETQYF.

This clonotype was seen repeatedly, ten times or more. The genes are TRBV4-3 and TRBJ2-5; tentative D call: TRBD2 (5 bases). V was cut by 0 bases and J by 2 bases, with 7 bases left in between. Germline assignment: CDR1 LGHNA and CDR2 YSLEER. This CDR3 comprises 14 residues. CDR3 DNA sequence: TGCGCCAGCAGCCAAGAGACGGGACAAGAGACCCAGTACTTC. It encodes CASSQETGQETQYF.

This clonotype occurred many times. The J gene is TRBJ2-3, the V gene TRBV12-3 or TRBV12-4, with a weak D call TRBD2 (5 bases). The CDR3 runs 14 residues. The V end lost 5 bases, the J end lost 2 bases, and 11 bases lay between the germline ends. The CDR3 nucleotides are TGTGCCAGCAGTACCGGACTGTTCACAGATACGCAGTATTTT. It is translated as CASSTGLFTDTQYF.

This clonotype was detected ten times or more. The chain couples TRBV29-1 to TRBJ2-6; D ambiguous. CDR3 length equals 16 residues. Trimming removed 1 base from V and 0 bases from J, with 10 bases in between. Germline CDR1 SQVTM, CDR2 ANQGSEA. The CDR3: CSVEVTVFSGANVLTF. CDR3 sequence (DNA): TGCAGCGTTGAAGTTACAGTCTTCTCTGGGGCCAACGTCCTGACTTTC.

This clonotype was found many times. V gene TRBV6-1 combines with J gene TRBJ2-1; 9 bases match TRBD2. The length of the CDR3 is 14 residues. V was pared by 6 bases and J by 6 bases, with 6 bases of the junction left unmatched. The germline gives CDR1 MNHNS, CDR2 SASEGT. The CDR3, as DNA: TGTGCCAGCAGGGTAGCGGGAGTTTCCAATGAGCAGTTCTTC. It yields the protein CASRVAGVSNEQFF.

This clonotype was detected ten times or more. The genes are TRBV7-9 and TRBJ1-1, with D possibly being TRBD1 (5 bases). The length of the CDR3 is 16 residues. The germline V and J ends were trimmed by 2 bases and 1 base, with 14 bases remaining between them. Germline-derived CDR1 and CDR2 are SEHNR and FQNEAQ (reference sequence). CDR3 sequence (DNA): TGTGCCAGCAGCTTACTGGGAACCGGGGGGAACACTGAAGCTTTCTTT. This encodes CASSLLGTGGNTEAFF.

This clonotype was recorded at least ten times. This chain joins TRBV4-3 and TRBJ2-3; perhaps TRBD2 as D (5 bases). Per the germline V gene, CDR1 is LGHNA and CDR2 is YSLEER. The CDR3 runs to 17 residues. V lost 0 bases, J lost 7 bases, and 20 bases lay in between. As DNA, the CDR3 is TGCGCCAGCAGCCAAGATTTCAGCGGTCCCCGAAGGTATACGCAGTATTTT. Translation: CASSQDFSGPRRYTQYF.